The source of this TCR beta chain is a study of T cells in Graves' hyperthyroidism and ophthalmopathy (dated by TCRdb to about 2019). Context from the whole study: Peripheral blood samples were taken at initial diagnosis, before any treatment was given. TCR V-J signatures able to tell the groups apart were searched for in a discovery cohort of some 97 patients, of whom approximately 40 had Graves' ophthalmopathy and 55 to 65 had stable Graves' hyperthyroidism. In more than five Graves' hyperthyroidism patients, the study also compared T-cell repertoires from thyroid tissue with T-cell repertoires from blood. After sampling, hyperthyroidism patients received methimazole starting at 30 mg daily, and ophthalmopathy patients received high-dose intravenous methylprednisolone. The 85 to 100 discovery patients were divided at random into training and test sets in a 7:3 ratio. Prospective prediction of ophthalmopathy was tested in an independent validation cohort consisting of some 19 hyperthyroidism patients and around 17 patients who later progressed to ophthalmopathy. According to the paper, TCR Vbeta CDR3 sequencing was carried out on 135 peripheral blood samples, which came from 40 to 45 ophthalmopathy, some 73 hyperthyroidism and roughly 17 progressor patients. Results and caveats for the whole study, not just this receptor: No statistical method was used to fix the sample size in advance, and group allocation was not hidden from the investigators. In cross-validation, a model built on a 13 V-J signature told ophthalmopathy apart from stable hyperthyroidism with under 90% sensitivity and roughly 81% specificity, and in testing the same model reached 80%/75%. In validation, the model predicted progression to ophthalmopathy with 65% to 71% sensitivity and about 72% specificity, a median of approximately 6.5 months before onset. Most expanded thyroid clonotypes (frequency above 0.001) were also detected in blood, a finding suggesting that blood repertoires may reflect thyroid immune responses.

The hyperthyroidism patients were between 18 and 65 years old and newly diagnosed, with a disease duration of less than 2 months. The study excluded patients with uncontrolled infections, other autoimmune diseases, pregnancy or lactation. Diagnoses relied on clinical symptoms, serum thyroxine and TRAb, thyroid ultrasound and orbital computed tomography. Blood from progressor patients was drawn when they were first diagnosed with hyperthyroidism, before any ophthalmopathy symptoms appeared. PBMCs were isolated from more than 9 ml of fresh peripheral blood by Ficoll-Paque density gradient centrifugation. Progressor patients were defined as those initially diagnosed with Graves' hyperthyroidism in whom ophthalmopathy developed during follow-up. Total RNA was extracted with Trizol reagent, and quality was checked on an Agilent 2100 Bioanalyzer. This clonotype has a handful of counts. Which antigen it targets is not known. Base qualities were left out, and no much larger clone turns up one base away.

TCR beta CDR3 regions were amplified from RNA transcripts. The TCR CDR3 was subjected to a first round of RT-PCR using the HTBI primer set and the Qiagen OneStep RT-PCR kit. The libraries were constructed in a second round of multiplex PCR and then size-selected and purified. The libraries were sequenced on an Illumina HiSeq2000 using paired-end 100 bp reads. In the authors' own workflow: Raw data were processed with SOAPnuke, discarding reads with adapters, uncalled bases, mean Phred below 15, or no exact constant-primer or identifier match. COPE v1.2.5 was used to merge the high-quality paired reads, and each unique nucleotide sequence was defined as a clonotype. Clonotypes were aligned to IMGT TRBV, TRBD and TRBJ reference segments using MiTCR v1.1. The analysis included only V-J combinations with a frequency above 0.0001, which together covered 99.2% of the repertoires. The TCS score was defined as the ratio of F50 (clonal expansion) to E x V (chaos), calculated using BLOSUM62-based TCRdist between CDR3 peptides within each V-J. Welch's t-statistics and random forest reduced 514 V-J features to 13, which were used in a naive Bayes classifier (R e1071). In TCRdb, the public reads were trimmed at Q25 with fastp and aligned with MiXCR, with productive beta chains retained. Each record represents a unique CDR3 protein, reported with the most common genes and DNA among its rows. TCRdb, rather than the study authors, made the V and J calls. This sample lists more than 250,000 distinct CDR3 sequences; around 15% were detected once. The ten largest clones add up to 30% to 35% of the sample.

The receptor was isolated from a woman between 45 and 65 years old with Graves' hyperthyroidism that later progressed to Graves' ophthalmopathy. Material: blood.

Read as DNA, the sequence is TGTGCCAGCAGTGATCTGGAGGGAGCCGCCAGCTATGGCTACACCTTC. Translated, this is CASSDLEGAASYGYTF. This chain is built from TRBV6-1 and TRBJ1-2, with the D segment identity uncertain. Counted from cysteine to phenylalanine, this CDR3 has 16 amino acids. Of all the DNA, just the CDR3 is kept, 48 bases in frame from base 1. The germline V gene yields MNHNS for CDR1 and SASEGT for CDR2. Between the V and J ends, shortened by 3 bases and 4 bases respectively, the junction contains 18 bases.